This entry lists 14 T cell receptor beta chains sequenced from one sample in a study of cytomegalovirus exposure and HLA in healthy donors (dated by TCRdb to about 2017). Library method: the immunoSEQ multiplex PCR assay. For the multiplex PCR, a mixture combining 60 forward primers for TCR Vbeta segments and 13 reverse primers for TCR Jbeta segments was used. TCRdb re-hosts the immuneACCESS table, in-frame sequences only. Its copies lack some clones; in the studies checked, an unresolved V gene accounts for under half of them, and the cause for the rest is not known. The table for this sample lists some 110,000 clones; approximately 80% of them were counted only once. 0.87% of the sample goes to the ten largest clones. Sequences were obtained from PBMCs. All receptors come from a woman in her thirties in good health and CMV-seronegative.

J is TRBJ1-2 and V is TRBV2, with TRBD1 as a possible D gene (6 bases). The CDR3 extends over 13 amino acids. With 7 bases removed from V and 0 bases from J, the gap between germline ends came to 9 bases. Germline CDR1 reads SNHLY; CDR2 reads FYNNEI. The CDR3 coding sequence is TGTGCCAGCATCAGACAGGCTAACTATGGCTACACCTTC. Translated, it gives CASIRQANYGYTF. Drawing the rest from reference TRBV2 and TRBJ1-2, the complete variable domain is EPEVTQTPSHQVTQMGQEVILRCVPISNHLYFYWYRQILGQKVEFLVSFYNNEISEKSEIFDDQFSVERPDGSNFTLKIRSTKLEDSAMYFCASIRQANYGYTFGSGTRLTVV.

The V and J genes are TRBV11-2 and TRBJ1-1; 7 bases agree with TRBD1. From germline, CDR1 is SGHAT and CDR2 FQNNGV. After removal of 4 bases from V and 0 bases from J, the junction contained 5 bases not matched to a gene. CDR3 length equals 15 residues. CDR3 DNA sequence: TGTGCCAGCAGCTCGATGGGACAGTTGAACACTGAAGCTTTCTTT. Its translation: CASSSMGQLNTEAFF.

In its sample, this clone was seen once. Compared with germline, one end of the junction differs, possibly owing to a read error. This sequence joins TRBV10-1 and TRBJ2-3; D gene unclear. CDR3 length: 15 residues. Germline V gene sequence: CDR1 WNHNN, CDR2 SYGVQD (reference sequence). Here the CDR3 DNA reads TGCGCCAGCAGTAAGTCCTCAGCGAGCACAGATACGCAGTATTTT. Protein sequence: CASSKSSASTDTQYF.

V usage is TRBV29-1 and J usage is TRBJ2-1; 8 nucleotides match TRBD1. In germline, CDR1 is SQVTM, CDR2 ANQGSEA. The V gene end was trimmed by 5 bases and the J gene end by 8 bases; junction bases not matched to a gene: 5. CDR3 length: 12 amino acids. The DNA of the CDR3 is TGCAGCGTTTCCCAGGGGGCGGATGAGCAGTTCTTC. It translates to CSVSQGADEQFF.

In the case of this clone: Without the conserved terminal phenylalanine or tryptophan, this CDR3 likely stems from a read error. The DNA is left out, because the CDR3 cannot be placed on it with certainty; the CDR3 is given as TCRdb lists it. This sequence joins TRBV6-1 and TRBJ1-1. Including both end residues, the CDR3 is 13 amino acids long. Germline lookup yields CDR1 MNHNS and CDR2 SASEGT. CDR3 residues: CASSEVLEGPGAL.

The rearrangement links TRBV9 to TRBJ1-2; weak D call: TRBD1 (6 bases). Germline CDR1 reads SGDLS; CDR2 reads YYNGEE. The V end lost 5 bases, the J end lost 8 bases, and 13 bases lay between the germline ends. The CDR3 is 12 residues long. CDR3 in DNA: TGTGCCAGCAGTACGACAGGTCGGGGCTACACCTTC. This encodes CASSTTGRGYTF. The whole variable domain, remainder taken from reference TRBV9 and TRBJ1-2, is DSGVTQTPKHLITATGQRVTLRCSPRSGDLSVYWYQQSLDQGLQFLIQYYNGEERAKGNILERFSAQQFPDLHSELNLSSLELGDSALYFCASSTTGRGYTFGSGTRLTVV.

This chain links TRBV6-1 with TRBJ1-6, with D possibly being TRBD1 (5 bases). This CDR3 comprises 13 residues. Trimming stripped 7 bases from V and 3 bases from J, with 7 bases between. Germline V gene data show CDR1 as MNHNS and CDR2 as SASEGT. The CDR3 DNA is TGTGCCAGCAAGGGACTCTATAATTCACCCCTCCACTTT. This sequence encodes CASKGLYNSPLHF.

A remark on this clone: Germline and junction disagree at one end, which may indicate a read error. Within the sample, other DNA sequences also encode this same CDR3. The V call is TRBV30, the J call TRBJ1-2, with 9 bases identical to TRBD1. CDR3 length: 15 amino acids. CDR1 GTSNPN and CDR2 SVGIG come from the germline V gene (reference sequence). The CDR3 coding sequence is TGTGCCTGGATAAGGGACAGGGTTAAGAACTATGGCTACACCTTT. Translated: CAWIRDRVKNYGYTF.

The V call is TRBV4-3, the J call TRBJ1-2, with a tentative D call TRBD1 (5 bases). The germline CDR1 and CDR2 sequences are LGHNA and YSLEER. The V end lost 0 bases, the J end lost 8 bases, and 13 bases lay between the germline ends. The CDR3 is 14 residues long. The chain's CDR3 is CASSQDLGGRGYTF. The CDR3 DNA is TGCGCCAGCAGCCAAGATCTTGGGGGGAGGGGCTACACCTTC.

This clone appeared once. This chain connects TRBV6-1 to TRBJ1-1; 8 bases map to TRBD1. The germline V gene has CDR1 MNHNS and CDR2 SASEGT. The CDR3 length is 13 residues. Trimming removed 7 bases from V and 8 bases from J; junction bases left unmatched: 9. This CDR3 is CASTPRQGLEAFF. Written as DNA, the CDR3 is TGTGCCAGCACTCCCCGACAGGGGCTAGAAGCTTTCTTT.

The chain links TRBV14 to TRBJ1-1, with D hard to call. Trimming removed 4 bases at V and 5 bases at J, with 11 bases between. Germline assignment: CDR1 SGHDN and CDR2 FVKESK. There are 13 residues in the CDR3. The CDR3 reads CASSPLAATEAFF. DNA for the CDR3: TGTGCCAGCAGCCCCTTGGCCGCTACTGAAGCTTTCTTT.

The chain is built from TRBV9 and TRBJ1-1; D possibly corresponds to TRBD1 (5 bases). V lost 0 bases and J 4 bases, leaving 16 bases between the germline ends. Germline V lookup: CDR1 SGDLS, CDR2 YYNGEE. The CDR3 sequence is 16 residues long. The CDR3 is CASSVGGGAFGTEAFF. The CDR3 region has the DNA TGTGCCAGCAGCGTAGGAGGAGGGGCTTTTGGCACTGAAGCTTTCTTT.

The genes are TRBV7-2 and TRBJ1-2; D is possibly TRBD1 (6 bases). CDR3 length: 13 residues. The ends were cut back, 2 bases at V and 8 bases at J, with 12 bases in the middle. In germline, CDR1 is SGHTA, CDR2 FQGNSA. CDR3 sequence (DNA): TGTGCCAGCAGCTTACTACATGGGGGCGGCTACACCTTC. It encodes CASSLLHGGGYTF.

The table lists this clone with a few counts. This rearrangement joins TRBV25-1 to TRBJ1-4, with D possibly matching TRBD1 (6 bases). This CDR3 has 15 amino acids. V lost 4 bases, J lost 2 bases, and 11 bases lay in between. CDR1 is MGHDK, CDR2 SYGVNS, per germline. The CDR3 spells CASSVPDRTNEKLFF. The CDR3 bases are TGTGCCAGCAGTGTACCAGACAGGACTAATGAAAAACTGTTTTTT.